These T cell receptor beta chains were read from a single sample in a study of shared clonotypes between healthy human individuals. Generated by immunoSEQ multiplex PCR, the TCRdb table keeps only in-frame clones and is missing some. The repertoire holds approximately 1.4 million clones, with 95% to 99% as singletons. Sequencing input: naive CD4+ T cells sorted from blood. The receptors originated from a young man in good health. CDR3s include the opening cysteine and the closing phenylalanine or tryptophan. D genes are given only for firm matches. Where a row states a size, it is once, few, many or the class of an expanded clone; other rows omit it.

d_gene	len	v_gene	abundance	j_gene	CDR3aa	CDR3nt
NA	13	TRBV7-3	NA	TRBJ1-2	CASSLGGSRGYTF	TGTGCCAGCAGTCTTGGAGGATCCCGCGGCTACACCTTC
NA	13	TRBV30	NA	TRBJ1-1	CAWSTGRSTEAFF	TGTGCCTGGAGTACGGGCAGATCTACTGAAGCTTTCTTT
NA	13	TRBV5-1	NA	TRBJ2-7	CASSLGQGIEQYF	TGCGCCAGCAGCTTGGGGCAGGGTATCGAGCAGTACTTC
TRBD2	14	TRBV10-3	NA	TRBJ2-1	CAIGGVAEGNEQFF	TGTGCCATCGGGGGGGTCGCTGAAGGCAATGAGCAGTTCTTC
NA	14	TRBV18	NA	TRBJ2-3	CASSPKRGTDTQYF	TGTGCCAGCTCACCAAAAAGGGGGACAGATACGCAGTATTTT
NA	15	TRBV11-2	NA	TRBJ1-3	CASSQIRGSGNTIYF	TGTGCCAGCAGCCAGATCCGGGGATCAGGAAACACCATATATTTT
NA	11	TRBV5-4	NA	TRBJ2-1	CASSHNNEQFF	TGTGCCAGCAGCCATAACAATGAGCAGTTCTTC
TRBD1	14	TRBV10-3	NA	TRBJ1-4	CAINGSTGVEKLFF	TGTGCCATCAATGGCTCAACAGGGGTTGAAAAACTGTTTTTT
NA	16	TRBV11-2	NA	TRBJ2-2	CASSLEGSASPGELFF	TGTGCCAGCAGCTTAGAGGGATCAGCCAGTCCCGGGGAGCTGTTTTTT
NA	13	TRBV5-1	NA	TRBJ2-3	CASSVREADTQYF	TGCGCCAGCAGCGTCCGCGAGGCAGATACGCAGTATTTT
TRBD2	19	TRBV18	NA	TRBJ2-7	CASSSLGLAGDTLGYEQYF	TGTGCCAGCTCATCCCTCGGACTAGCGGGAGATACCCTTGGCTACGAGCAGTACTTC
TRBD1	13	TRBV29-1	NA	TRBJ2-7	CSVGTGSDYEQYF	TGCAGCGTGGGGACAGGGTCCGACTACGAGCAGTACTTC
TRBD2	16	TRBV5-4	NA	TRBJ2-2	CASSLELAGVAGELFF	TGTGCCAGCAGCTTAGAACTAGCGGGAGTCGCCGGGGAGCTGTTTTTT
TRBD2	14	TRBV2	NA	TRBJ2-5	CASRTGGARETQYF	TGTGCCAGCAGGACGGGGGGGGCGCGAGAGACCCAGTACTTC
NA	13	TRBV5-8	NA	TRBJ2-3	CASSLGTTDTQYF	TGTGCCAGCAGCTTGGGGACCACAGATACGCAGTATTTT
NA	12	TRBV7-2	NA	TRBJ1-3	CASSLLGNTIYF	TGTGCCAGCAGCTTATTAGGAAACACCATATATTTT
NA	16	TRBV18	once	TRBJ2-5	CASSTNPVHTQETQYF	TGTGCCAGCTCGACCAACCCGGTTCACACCCAAGAGACCCAGTACTTC
NA	13	TRBV10-3	NA	TRBJ2-5	CAISDSAPGTQYF	TGTGCCATCAGCGACAGTGCCCCGGGGACCCAGTACTTC
TRBD2	16	TRBV15	NA	TRBJ2-5	CATSRDWASGSKTQYF	TGTGCCACCAGCAGAGATTGGGCTAGCGGGAGTAAGACCCAGTACTTC
NA	14	TRBV18	once	TRBJ1-1	CASSPQGRNTEAFF	TGTGCCAGCTCACCACAGGGGAGGAACACTGAAGCTTTCTTT
TRBD1	16	TRBV7-6	NA	TRBJ2-5	CASSKIRTGLLETQYF	TGTGCCAGCAGCAAAATCCGGACAGGTTTGTTGGAGACCCAGTACTTC
NA	17	TRBV5-1	once	TRBJ2-5	CASSSPGARSWQETQYF	TGCGCCAGCAGCTCCCCCGGCGCTAGGTCCTGGCAAGAGACCCAGTACTTC
TRBD1	15	TRBV5-1	NA	TRBJ1-1	CASSLVYRGRTEAFF	TGCGCCAGCAGCTTGGTGTACAGGGGTAGAACTGAAGCTTTCTTT
TRBD1	18	TRBV27	NA	TRBJ1-1	CASSLSDRDRGINTEAFF	TGTGCCAGCAGTTTATCGGACCGGGACAGGGGAATTAACACTGAAGCTTTCTTT
TRBD1	17	TRBV9	NA	TRBJ2-2	CASSRRDRESVTGELFF	TGTGCCAGCAGCAGACGGGACAGGGAATCGGTAACCGGGGAGCTGTTTTTT
NA	14	TRBV25-1	NA	TRBJ1-2	CASSETGRANGYTF	TGTGCCAGCAGTGAAACGGGCAGAGCGAACGGCTACACCTTC
NA	15	TRBV27	NA	TRBJ2-3	CASSLPRTGTDTQYF	TGTGCCAGCAGTTTGCCCCGCACAGGCACAGATACGCAGTATTTT
TRBD2	14	TRBV2	NA	TRBJ2-1	CASSRTSAYNEQFF	TGTGCCAGCAGCCGGACTAGCGCCTACAATGAGCAGTTCTTC
NA	12	TRBV6-5	once	TRBJ2-2	CASSPSGAGLFF	TGTGCCAGCAGTCCCTCGGGGGCGGGGCTGTTTTTT
TRBD1	15	TRBV5-1	NA	TRBJ2-1	CASRKEGQGYNEQFF	TGCGCCAGCAGGAAAGAGGGACAGGGGTACAATGAGCAGTTCTTC
TRBD1	15	TRBV29-1	NA	TRBJ2-5	CSVGWLAGGKETQYF	TGCAGCGTTGGGTGGCTGGCAGGGGGTAAGGAGACCCAGTACTTC
NA	15	TRBV18	NA	TRBJ2-7	CASSPGGPSSYEQYF	TGTGCCAGCTCACCAGGGGGGCCGAGCTCCTACGAGCAGTACTTC
NA	14	TRBV11-2	NA	TRBJ2-5	CASSLRIRQETQYF	TGTGCCAGCAGCCTGAGGATCCGGCAAGAGACCCAGTACTTC
NA	14	TRBV28	NA	TRBJ2-7	CASGYGTLAYEQYF	TGTGCCAGCGGGTACGGGACACTTGCCTACGAGCAGTACTTC
NA	17	TRBV7-2	NA	TRBJ2-1	CASSLAPRGSSYNEQFF	TGTGCCAGCAGCTTAGCGCCTCGCGGCAGCTCCTACAATGAGCAGTTCTTC
TRBD2	14	TRBV9	NA	TRBJ2-1	CASSVAGGPGEQFF	TGTGCCAGCAGCGTAGCGGGGGGGCCCGGTGAGCAGTTCTTC
TRBD1	14	TRBV29-1	NA	TRBJ2-6	CSVADRAGANVLTF	TGCAGCGTTGCTGACAGGGCTGGGGCCAACGTCCTGACTTTC
TRBD1	15	TRBV5-4	NA	TRBJ1-3	CASYSRGRKGNTIYF	TGTGCCAGCTACTCCAGGGGGCGCAAAGGAAACACCATATATTTT
NA	14	TRBV5-6	NA	TRBJ1-1	CASSLSLGRTEAFF	TGTGCCAGCAGCTTGAGTCTGGGGCGGACTGAAGCTTTCTTT
NA	16	TRBV11-2	NA	TRBJ2-7	CASSFAGTGLSYEQYF	TGTGCCAGCAGCTTTGCCGGGACGGGACTTTCCTACGAGCAGTACTTC
NA	15	TRBV19	NA	TRBJ2-7	CASSIREGQSYEQYF	TGTGCCAGTAGTATTAGAGAGGGGCAGTCCTACGAGCAGTACTTC
TRBD1	14	TRBV6-1	NA	TRBJ2-7	CASSPGTGPYEQYF	TGTGCCAGCAGTCCTGGGACAGGTCCCTACGAGCAGTACTTC
NA	16	TRBV7-8	NA	TRBJ1-5	CASSLEGGVSNQPQHF	TGTGCCAGCAGCTTAGAAGGAGGGGTTTCGAATCAGCCCCAGCATTTT
NA	13	TRBV7-2	NA	TRBJ2-7	CASSLFADYEQYF	TGTGCCAGCAGCCTCTTCGCAGACTACGAGCAGTACTTC
NA	13	TRBV5-4	NA	TRBJ2-7	CASGTQRSYEQYF	TGTGCCAGCGGGACTCAGAGATCCTACGAGCAGTACTTC
NA	12	TRBV7-2	NA	TRBJ2-5	CASSLDQETQYF	TGTGCCAGCAGCCTGGACCAAGAGACCCAGTACTTC
NA	16	TRBV7-3	once	TRBJ2-2	CASSKSGTRVTGELFF	TGTGCCAGCAGCAAATCCGGGACTCGTGTAACCGGGGAGCTGTTTTTT
NA	13	TRBV18	NA	TRBJ2-5	CASSPADQETQYF	TGTGCCAGCTCACCGGCAGACCAAGAGACCCAGTACTTC
TRBD1	15	TRBV9	NA	TRBJ2-1	CASSVLDRAFNEQFF	TGTGCCAGCAGCGTCCTGGACAGGGCTTTCAATGAGCAGTTCTTC
NA	16	TRBV11-2	NA	TRBJ1-2	CASSSIRRSGLFGYTF	TGTGCCAGCAGCTCAATACGACGTTCGGGACTATTTGGCTACACCTTC
TRBD1	17	TRBV5-5	NA	TRBJ2-5	CASSGTGTGLAEETQYF	TGTGCCAGCAGCGGAACCGGGACAGGGTTAGCGGAAGAGACCCAGTACTTC
NA	14	TRBV28	NA	TRBJ1-1	CASSFRHVGISAFF	TGTGCCAGCAGTTTTCGCCATGTCGGGATTTCGGCTTTCTTT
NA	12	TRBV30	once	TRBJ2-3	CAWTDYTDTQYF	TGTGCCTGGACGGATTACACAGATACGCAGTATTTT
NA	15	TRBV7-9	NA	TRBJ2-5	CASSPFRSLQETQYF	TGTGCCAGCAGCCCCTTCAGAAGCCTACAAGAGACCCAGTACTTC